This is a list of T cell receptor beta chains from one sample in a study of cytomegalovirus exposure and HLA in healthy donors. The table came from immunoSEQ multiplex PCR; TCRdb's copy has only in-frame clones and leaves some out. The table has some 290,000 clones, roughly 86% seen once; the top ten hold around 1%. Sequenced sample: PBMCs. The receptors were gathered from a young man in good health and CMV-seronegative. The CDR3 runs from the conserved cysteine through the conserved F or W. Each record gives: CDR3 length, clone size, D gene, V gene, J gene, CDR3 protein, CDR3 DNA. The D gene is left open where the match is weak. The listing skips clone size in some rows; elsewhere it reads once, few, many or a size class.

>16|-|-|TRBV19|TRBJ1-2
CASTSSYTDSNYGYTF
TGTGCCAGTACCTCCTCCTATACGGACTCAAACTATGGCTACACCTTC
>13|-|-|TRBV27|TRBJ2-3
CASSSYRDLGQYF
TGTGCCAGCAGTTCCTACAGGGACCTGGGGCAGTATTTT
>14|once|TRBD1|TRBV6-5|TRBJ1-2
CASKDRGLIRGYTF
TGTGCCAGCAAGGACAGGGGTTTAATTCGTGGCTACACCTTC
>12|-|TRBD1|TRBV5-5|TRBJ1-1
CASSLGDREPFF
TGTGCCAGCAGCTTGGGGGACAGGGAGCCCTTCTTT
>13|-|-|TRBV27|TRBJ1-6
CASSPKGYSPLHF
TGTGCCAGCAGCCCCAAGGGGTATTCACCCCTCCACTTT
>15|-|-|TRBV5-1|TRBJ1-1
CASSPGTIMNTEAFF
TGCGCCAGCAGCCCCGGGACAATTATGAACACTGAAGCTTTCTTT
>16|-|TRBD1|TRBV5-6|TRBJ2-2
CASSLGSTGGTGELFF
TGTGCCAGCAGCTTGGGTTCGACAGGGGGAACCGGGGAGCTGTTTTTT
>15|-|-|TRBV15|TRBJ2-4
CATEGSVEAKNIQYF
TGTGCCACCGAAGGAAGCGTGGAAGCCAAAAACATTCAGTACTTC
>17|once|-|TRBV7-9|TRBJ1-2
CASKGTATRGNNYGYTF
TGTGCCAGCAAAGGGACCGCGACAAGGGGGAACAACTATGGCTACACCTTC
>15|-|-|TRBV5-4|TRBJ2-1
CASSLGSSSYNEQFF
TGTGCCAGCAGCTTGGGCTCCAGCTCCTACAATGAGCAGTTCTTC
>12|once|-|TRBV5-1|TRBJ2-5
CASRNSEETQYF
TGCGCCAGCAGGAATAGCGAAGAGACCCAGTACTTC
>14|-|-|TRBV19|TRBJ1-6
CASSTPPGTQPLHF
TGTGCCAGTAGTACCCCGCCGGGGACTCAACCCCTCCACTTT
>14|-|-|TRBV27|TRBJ2-3
CASKTVGQLDTQYF
TGTGCCAGCAAGACAGTGGGCCAGTTGGATACGCAGTATTTT
>16|-|TRBD1|TRBV4-1|TRBJ2-4
CASSQEQGAQINIQYF
TGCGCCAGCAGCCAAGAACAGGGGGCCCAAATAAACATTCAGTACTTC
>15|-|TRBD1|TRBV25-1|TRBJ1-2
CASSVGTGSHGGYTF
TGTGCCAGCAGTGTCGGGACAGGGTCTCACGGTGGCTACACCTTC
>15|-|-|TRBV6-5|TRBJ2-5
CASRRKQGPQETQYF
TGTGCCAGCAGAAGAAAACAGGGTCCTCAAGAGACCCAGTACTTC
>13|few|-|TRBV30|TRBJ1-5
CAWRGAPNQPQHF
TGTGCCTGGAGGGGGGCTCCGAATCAGCCCCAGCATTTT
>15|few|TRBD2|TRBV6-1|TRBJ2-7
CASSEVAGTGYEQYF
TGTGCCAGCAGTGAAGTAGCGGGGACCGGATACGAGCAGTACTTC
>15|-|-|TRBV7-7|TRBJ2-7
CASSLARGQDYEQYF
TGTGCCAGCAGCTTAGCGCGAGGCCAAGATTACGAGCAGTACTTC
>17|-|TRBD2|TRBV27|TRBJ2-2
CASSPWVAGENTGELFF
TGTGCCAGCAGTCCTTGGGTAGCGGGGGAGAACACCGGGGAGCTGTTTTTT
>16|-|-|TRBV7-8|TRBJ2-1
CASSLGWRGTYNEQFF
TGTGCCAGCAGCTTAGGGTGGCGGGGAACCTACAATGAGCAGTTCTTC
>13|-|TRBD1|TRBV7-2|TRBJ1-1
CASSLGRDRKAFF
TGTGCCAGCAGCCTAGGCCGGGACAGGAAAGCTTTCTTT
>18|-|-|TRBV7-2|TRBJ1-2
CASSLVLQLAGVNYGYTF
TGTGCCAGCAGCTTAGTTTTGCAGTTGGCGGGAGTCAACTATGGCTACACCTTC
>15|-|-|TRBV27|TRBJ2-7
CASRISGSSWYEQYF
TGTGCCAGCAGAATAAGCGGGTCTTCTTGGTACGAGCAGTACTTC
>14|-|-|TRBV6-1|TRBJ2-7
CASSGPGKIYEQYF
TGTGCCAGCAGTGGCCCAGGGAAGATATACGAGCAGTACTTC
>14|once|-|TRBV2|TRBJ2-1
CASSDQANEMGQFF
TGTGCCAGCAGTGATCAGGCAAATGAAATGGGGCAGTTCTTC
>15|-|TRBD2|TRBV2|TRBJ2-3
CASSRASGGTDTQYF
TGTGCCAGCAGCCGAGCTAGCGGGGGCACAGATACGCAGTATTTT
>15|-|-|TRBV4-1|TRBJ1-5
CASSQVTGSAQPQHF
TGCGCCAGCAGCCAAGTCACAGGGTCAGCTCAGCCCCAGCATTTT
>14|-|TRBD1|TRBV6-1|TRBJ2-7
CANGRTGNPYEQYF
TGTGCCAACGGTCGGACAGGGAACCCCTACGAGCAGTACTTC
>14|-|TRBD2|TRBV6-1|TRBJ2-1
CASRRLAGTNEQFF
TGTGCCAGCCGACGACTAGCGGGGACCAATGAGCAGTTCTTC
>15|-|-|TRBV25-1|TRBJ2-2
CASSQDRQNTGELFF
TGTGCCAGCAGCCAGGACAGACAGAACACCGGGGAGCTGTTTTTT
>16|-|TRBD1|TRBV4-2|TRBJ1-6
CASSQDEGTGNSPLHF
TGTGCCAGCAGCCAAGATGAAGGGACAGGGAATTCACCCCTCCACTTT
>15|-|TRBD1|TRBV18|TRBJ1-2
CASSPQEGATYGYTF
TGTGCCAGCTCACCCCAAGAGGGGGCAACCTATGGCTACACCTTC
>14|-|TRBD1|TRBV6-5|TRBJ1-1
CASSPGQGDTEAFF
TGTGCCAGCAGCCCTGGACAGGGCGACACTGAAGCTTTCTTT
>15|-|-|TRBV9|TRBJ1-4
CASSGRGGLNEKLFF
TGTGCCAGCAGCGGCCGGGGAGGGCTTAATGAAAAACTGTTTTTT
>13|-|TRBD1|TRBV7-9|TRBJ2-1
CASSKGQYNEQFF
TGTGCCAGCAGCAAGGGACAGTACAATGAGCAGTTCTTC
>16|-|TRBD2|TRBV7-8|TRBJ2-5
CASSLRSSGVWKTQYF
TGTGCCAGCAGCTTACGGTCTAGCGGGGTGTGGAAGACCCAGTACTTC
>15|-|TRBD2|TRBV19|TRBJ2-5
CASSPSRGVKETQYF
TGTGCCAGTAGTCCCAGCCGGGGGGTTAAAGAGACCCAGTACTTC
>11|-|-|TRBV6-5|TRBJ2-7
CASSLLDEQYF
TGTGCCAGCAGCCTTCTAGACGAGCAGTACTTC
>17|-|TRBD2|TRBV9|TRBJ2-1
CASSVAMASGGRGEQFF
TGTGCCAGCAGCGTAGCTATGGCTAGCGGGGGCCGGGGTGAGCAGTTCTTC